These T cell receptor beta chains were read from a single sample in a study. TCRdb passed the RT-PCR reads through MiXCR, listing each CDR3 protein once. The data show about 680,000 distinct CDR3 sequences, 11% to 15% seen once. Material: memory CD4+ T cells from blood. Receptors originate from a female donor in good health, serving as a healthy control. Each CDR3 is given with its conserved first and last residue. The D gene is left open where the match is weak. Some rows have no size entry. The others give once, few or many, or a class for an expanded clone.

d_gene	v_gene	abundance	j_gene	CDR3aa	CDR3nt
TRBD1	TRBV12-3/TRBV12-4	-	TRBJ2-1	CASRTGTGRARNEQFF	TGTGCCAGCAGGACCGGGACAGGGAGAGCCCGCAATGAGCAGTTCTTC
-	TRBV12-3/TRBV12-4	few	TRBJ2-3	CASSFREITDTQYF	TGTGCCAGCAGTTTTCGGGAAATCACAGATACGCAGTATTTT
TRBD2	TRBV18	few	TRBJ2-1	CASSTRTSGSRGAGAFF	TGTGCCAGCTCAACGAGGACTAGCGGGAGTAGGGGCGCAGGCGCGTTCTTC
-	TRBV28	few	TRBJ2-1	CASSTQGLSYNEQFF	TGTGCCAGCAGCACACAGGGCCTCTCCTACAATGAGCAGTTCTTC
TRBD2	TRBV20-1	many	TRBJ2-2	CSAPSGRQFNTGELFF	TGCAGTGCACCAAGCGGGAGGCAGTTTAACACCGGGGAGCTGTTTTTT
-	TRBV5-1	many	TRBJ2-1	CASSRTVASSYNEQFF	TGCGCCAGCAGCCGGACAGTGGCTAGCTCCTACAATGAGCAGTTCTTC
-	TRBV5-1	-	TRBJ1-6	CASSLDSSDSPLHF	TGCGCCAGCAGCTTAGACAGCAGTGATTCACCCCTCCACTTT
-	TRBV4-3	-	TRBJ2-1	CASSQAGTPNEQFF	TGCGCCAGCAGCCAAGCGGGGACACCCAATGAGCAGTTCTTC
-	TRBV6-5	many	TRBJ1-2	CASSLSMGANYGYTF	TGTGCCAGCAGCCTTTCGATGGGGGCGAACTATGGCTACACCTTC
-	TRBV5-1	-	TRBJ2-7	CASSPIGQSSYEQYF	TGCGCCAGCAGCCCAATCGGACAGAGTTCCTACGAGCAGTACTTC